The rows below give T cell receptor beta chains drawn from one sample of a study of blood T cells in healthy people across ages. TCRdb passed the 5' RACE reads through MiXCR, listing each CDR3 protein once. The sample lists over 1,300,000 distinct CDR3 sequences, around 59% occurring once. Sequencing used blood. Receptors were obtained from a man aged 18 to 30 in good health. The conserved cysteine and the conserved F or W are not part of the CDR3 here. Not every row has a clone size; where given, it reads once, few, many or a size class.

abundance	v_gene	j_gene	CDR3aa
few	TRBV6-6	TRBJ1-1	ASITGVNTEAF
-	TRBV6-1	TRBJ1-5	ASSDRGGYQPQH
few	TRBV27	TRBJ2-5	ASSSKPLPYQETQY
-	TRBV4-3	TRBJ2-5	ASSQEVGGLEQY
few	TRBV3-1	-	ASSQDRDGAYEQY
-	TRBV7-9	TRBJ2-7	ASTSGNYEQY
once	TRBV28	TRBJ2-7	ASSSRTEGIYEQY
many	TRBV25-1	TRBJ2-7	ASSEYGRGYEQY
few	TRBV12-3/TRBV12-4	TRBJ2-1	ASSPTSLEQF
-	TRBV5-1	TRBJ2-1	ASSSGGDLITYNEQF
-	TRBV7-2	TRBJ2-1	ASSLNLVENEQF
-	TRBV11-2	TRBJ1-3	ASSPVEDTIY
-	TRBV19	TRBJ2-1	ASSTRGQGDEQF
-	TRBV5-1	TRBJ1-1	ASSLGGTGGEWTEAF
few	TRBV29-1	TRBJ2-5	SVQGHQETQY
-	TRBV4-3	TRBJ1-4	ASSQEWVEQINEKLF